The text below deals with one T cell receptor beta chain. Its specificity is unknown. Sequence at one end of the junction differs from germline and may be a read error. Using unique molecular identifiers, the investigators prepared the TCRbeta library. TCRdb reprocessed the PCR reads via MiXCR and lists one record per CDR3 protein. The table includes about 100,000 distinct CDR3 sequences, around 7% detected once. The data derive from a study of T-cell reconstitution after alpha-beta-depleted transplantation in children. Study results and limitations: Among T cells one year after transplant, newly produced cells accounted for most counts and diversity. Roughly two months post-transplant, alpha-beta T cells reportedly originated from several hundred graft clones that had expanded.

This CDR3 contains 16 residues. The germline gives CDR1 SGHVS, CDR2 FNYEAQ. This TCR came from a boy between 2 and 15 years old with acute lymphoblastic leukemia, due to receive a stem cell transplant. Sequences were derived from PBMCs, sampled before TCRalphabeta/CD19-depleted stem cell transplant. The genes are TRBV7-6 and TRBJ2-2; the D gene is possibly TRBD2 (6 bases). The CDR3: CAGSRLVGRYTGELFF. The CDR3 nucleotides read TGTGCCGGCAGCCGTTTGGTGGGGAGGTACACCGGGGAGCTGTTTTTT.